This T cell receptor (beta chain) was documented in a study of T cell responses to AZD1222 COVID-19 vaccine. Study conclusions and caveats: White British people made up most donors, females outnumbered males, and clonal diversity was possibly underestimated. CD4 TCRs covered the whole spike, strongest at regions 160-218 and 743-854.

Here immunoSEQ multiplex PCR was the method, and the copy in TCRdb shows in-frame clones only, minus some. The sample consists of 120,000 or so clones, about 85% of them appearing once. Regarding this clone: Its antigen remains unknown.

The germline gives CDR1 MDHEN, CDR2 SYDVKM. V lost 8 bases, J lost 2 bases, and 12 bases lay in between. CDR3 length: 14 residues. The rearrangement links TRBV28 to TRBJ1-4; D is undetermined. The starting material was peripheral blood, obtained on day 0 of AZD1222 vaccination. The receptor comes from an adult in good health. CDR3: CASESMSTNEKLFF. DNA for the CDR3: TGTGCCAGCGAATCGATGTCGACTAATGAAAAACTGTTTTTT.